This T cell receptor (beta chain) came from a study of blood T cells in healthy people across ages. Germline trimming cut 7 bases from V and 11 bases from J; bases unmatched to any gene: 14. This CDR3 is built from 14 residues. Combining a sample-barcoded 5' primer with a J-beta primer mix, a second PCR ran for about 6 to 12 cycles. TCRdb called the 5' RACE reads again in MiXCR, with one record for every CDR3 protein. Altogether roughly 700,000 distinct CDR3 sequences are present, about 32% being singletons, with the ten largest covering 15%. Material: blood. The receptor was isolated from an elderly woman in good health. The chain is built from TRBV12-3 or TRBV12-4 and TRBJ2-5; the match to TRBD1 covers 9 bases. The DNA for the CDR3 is TGTGCCAGCACCCGAAAGGACAGGGGAAATGAGCAGTACTTC. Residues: CASTRKDRGNEQYF.